The rows below give T cell receptor beta chains drawn from one sample of a study of OX40 agonist ivuxolimab in advanced cancers. The table came from immunoSEQ multiplex PCR; TCRdb's copy has only in-frame clones and leaves some out. Of 25,000 to 35,000 clones listed, approximately 84% are singletons. Here the sequenced sample was CD4+ or CD8+ T cells sorted from blood, taken in a trial of the OX40 agonist ivuxolimab. Receptors were obtained from an adult with an advanced solid tumor such as melanoma, head and neck, liver or kidney cancer. CDR3s include the opening cysteine and the closing phenylalanine or tryptophan. A D gene is named only where the DNA matches it firmly. Size tells how often a clone was seen (once, few, many) or the class of an expanded clone, and some rows leave it out.

CATPMGGSTDTQYF,TGTGCCACCCCCATGGGGGGCTCCACAGATACGCAGTATTTT,.,TRBV5-4,TRBJ2-3,.
CASSVGAYNEQFF,TGTGCCAGCAGCGTAGGAGCGTACAATGAGCAGTTCTTC,.,TRBV9,TRBJ2-1,.
CASSPVQGNTEAFF,TGCGCCAGCAGCCCGGTCCAGGGGAACACTGAAGCTTTCTTT,.,TRBV5-1,TRBJ1-1,.
CASSVEGDSNQPQHF,TGTGCCAGCAGCGTAGAAGGGGATAGCAATCAGCCCCAGCATTTT,.,TRBV9,TRBJ1-5,.
CASSSDDIAGGSYNEQFF,TGTGCCAGCAGCTCAGATGACATAGCGGGGGGCTCCTACAATGAGCAGTTCTTC,TRBD2,TRBV5-4,TRBJ2-1,.
CASSPEEHSTDTQYF,TGTGCCAGCAGCCCAGAGGAACATAGCACAGATACGCAGTATTTT,.,TRBV9,TRBJ2-3,few
CASSSRRTAGYTF,TGTGCCAGCAGCTCACGTAGAACTGCTGGCTACACCTTC,.,TRBV7-9,TRBJ1-2,.
CASSEGRENDEQYF,TGTGCCAGCAGTGAGGGCAGGGAGAATGACGAGCAGTACTTC,.,TRBV6-1,TRBJ2-7,.
CASSPRTSGRAIETQYF,TGTGCCAGCTCACCGAGGACTAGCGGGAGGGCCATCGAGACCCAGTACTTC,TRBD2,TRBV18,TRBJ2-5,once
CATSRDLAVNTGELFF,TGTGCCACCAGCAGAGATTTAGCGGTGAACACCGGGGAGCTGTTTTTT,.,TRBV15,TRBJ2-2,.
CASSPTDRLAEPQHF,TGCGCCAGCAGCCCCACGGACAGACTTGCGGAGCCCCAGCATTTT,.,TRBV5-1,TRBJ1-5,.
CASSFRTGKSYEQYF,TGTGCCAGCAGCTTCCGGACGGGGAAGTCCTACGAGCAGTACTTC,.,TRBV11-2,TRBJ2-7,.
CASSREDTQYF,TGTGCCAGCAGCCGGGAAGATACGCAGTATTTT,.,TRBV27,TRBJ2-3,.
CASSQIGTGLEETQYF,TGTGCCAGCAGCCAAATAGGGACAGGGCTCGAAGAGACCCAGTACTTC,TRBD1,TRBV14,TRBJ2-5,.
CAQEEGLAGGSGELFF,TGTGCCCAAGAGGAAGGACTAGCGGGAGGGTCCGGGGAGCTGTTTTTT,TRBD2,TRBV2,TRBJ2-2,once
CASSNRLGSGGAWETQYF,TGTGCCAGCAGCAATAGATTAGGGAGCGGGGGGGCTTGGGAGACCCAGTACTTC,.,TRBV21-1,TRBJ2-5,.
CASSATLAGVYEQFF,TGTGCCAGTAGTGCAACTCTAGCGGGAGTGTATGAGCAGTTCTTC,TRBD2,TRBV19,TRBJ2-1,.
CASSRDLLYNEQFF,TGTGCCAGCAGCCGGGACCTTCTCTACAATGAGCAGTTCTTC,.,TRBV11-2,TRBJ2-1,.
CAWSARGYNSPLHF,TGTGCCTGGAGTGCAAGAGGATATAATTCACCCCTCCACTTT,.,TRBV30,TRBJ1-6,.
CATSRGFAGSSYEQYF,TGTGCCACCAGCAGGGGTTTCGCCGGCAGCTCCTACGAGCAGTACTTC,.,TRBV15,TRBJ2-7,.
CASSVLAGGLGTQYF,TGTGCCAGCAGCGTACTAGCGGGGGGGCTGGGTACGCAGTATTTT,TRBD2,TRBV9,TRBJ2-3,.
CASRRGTSAYEQYF,TGTGCCAGCAGGAGGGGGACTAGCGCCTACGAGCAGTACTTC,TRBD2,TRBV27,TRBJ2-7,.
CASSLEVVTGELFF,TGTGCCAGCAGCTTAGAAGTCGTCACCGGGGAGCTGTTTTTT,.,TRBV7-3,TRBJ2-2,.
CASSQTGVNTEAFF,TGTGCCAGCAGCCAGACAGGGGTGAACACTGAAGCTTTCTTT,TRBD1,TRBV7-7,TRBJ1-1,.
CASSQFGPGQTLGNTIYF,TGTGCCAGCAGCCAATTCGGGCCGGGACAGACACTCGGAAACACCATATATTTT,TRBD1,TRBV16,TRBJ1-3,.
CASSLRAGGAEQYF,TGTGCCAGCAGCTTAAGGGCAGGGGGCGCCGAGCAGTACTTC,TRBD1,TRBV13,TRBJ2-7,.
CASSLSLRYQETQYF,TGTGCCAGCAGTTTATCTCTGAGATACCAAGAGACCCAGTACTTC,.,TRBV28,TRBJ2-5,.
CASSYGTAGTYEQYF,TGTGCCAGCAGTTACGGGACGGCTGGTACCTACGAGCAGTACTTC,.,TRBV6-6,TRBJ2-7,.
CASSFGTVGYTF,TGCGCCAGCAGCTTTGGGACAGTTGGCTACACCTTC,TRBD1,TRBV5-1,TRBJ1-2,.
CASNHLAGFTDTQYF,TGCGCCAGCAACCACCTAGCGGGGTTCACAGATACGCAGTATTTT,TRBD2,TRBV4-1,TRBJ2-3,.
CASSPAGGAMETQYF,TGTGCCAGCAGTCCCGCAGGGGGCGCGATGGAGACCCAGTACTTC,TRBD1,TRBV6-5,TRBJ2-5,.
CATLGGTEAFF,TGTGCCACCCTGGGGGGGACTGAAGCTTTCTTT,.,TRBV6-5,TRBJ1-1,.
CASSLRDSYEQYF,TGTGCCAGCAGTCTCCGGGACTCCTACGAGCAGTACTTC,.,TRBV27,TRBJ2-7,.
CASSATRDSFLGYEQYF,TGTGCCAGCAGTGCGACCCGGGACTCCTTTCTCGGGTACGAGCAGTACTTC,.,TRBV6-1,TRBJ2-7,.
CASSPYTEAFF,TGTGCCAGCAGCCCATACACTGAAGCTTTCTTT,.,TRBV7-9,TRBJ1-1,medium-sized
CASSTGLAEAYEQYF,TGTGCCAGCAGCACAGGACTAGCGGAGGCGTACGAGCAGTACTTC,TRBD2,TRBV13,TRBJ2-7,.
CASSHYPGQGGNTIYF,TGTGCCAGCAGCCATTACCCGGGACAGGGTGGAAACACCATATATTTT,TRBD1,TRBV4-2,TRBJ1-3,.
CASSWSLQGDSTDTQYF,TGTGCCAGCTCCTGGTCACTACAGGGAGATAGCACAGATACGCAGTATTTT,.,TRBV2,TRBJ2-3,once
CASPRDRLAGLSYNEQFF,TGTGCCAGCCCCCGGGACAGACTAGCGGGACTATCCTACAATGAGCAGTTCTTC,TRBD2,TRBV27,TRBJ2-1,.
CASSFPQGGNTEAFF,TGTGCCAGCAGTTTCCCCCAGGGGGGGAACACTGAAGCTTTCTTT,TRBD1,TRBV28,TRBJ1-1,.
CASSYRGHSYEQYF,TGTGCCAGCAGTTACAGGGGACACTCCTACGAGCAGTACTTC,TRBD1,TRBV27,TRBJ2-7,.
CASSSQRLAGSYNEQFF,TGTGCCAGCAGCAGCCAACGACTAGCGGGATCCTACAATGAGCAGTTCTTC,TRBD2,TRBV7-9,TRBJ2-1,.
CASSPGYWGYSSYNEQFF,TGTGCCAGCAGCCCTGGTTACTGGGGCTATAGCTCCTACAATGAGCAGTTCTTC,.,TRBV9,TRBJ2-1,.
CASSGGGLQETQYF,TGTGCCAGCAGCGGCGGAGGACTCCAAGAGACCCAGTACTTC,.,TRBV7-9,TRBJ2-5,.
CAWSVPYRGQSNQPQHF,TGTGCCTGGAGTGTACCGTACCGGGGGCAAAGCAATCAGCCCCAGCATTTT,.,TRBV30,TRBJ1-5,.
CSVEAPGGLADTQYF,TGCAGCGTTGAAGCCCCGGGGGGGCTGGCAGATACGCAGTATTTT,TRBD2,TRBV29-1,TRBJ2-3,.
CASTPPRDRYQETQYF,TGTGCCAGCACCCCCCCCCGGGACAGATACCAAGAGACCCAGTACTTC,TRBD1,TRBV28,TRBJ2-5,few
CASQLAGVGNEQFF,TGTGCCAGTCAACTAGCGGGAGTTGGCAATGAGCAGTTCTTC,TRBD2,TRBV19,TRBJ2-1,.
CASSPGFSGNTIYF,TGTGCCAGCAGCCCCGGGTTCTCTGGAAACACCATATATTTT,.,TRBV2,TRBJ1-3,.
CASSVAGVYYNEQFF,TGTGCCAGCAGCGTCGCTGGAGTCTATTACAATGAGCAGTTCTTC,.,TRBV9,TRBJ2-1,.
CASSLAGRGPNQPQHF,TGTGCCAGCAGCTTAGCAGGCCGGGGGCCCAATCAGCCCCAGCATTTT,.,TRBV7-9,TRBJ1-5,once
CASSLVGGGNQPQHF,TGTGCCAGCAGCTTGGTAGGGGGCGGCAATCAGCCCCAGCATTTT,TRBD1,TRBV7-8,TRBJ1-5,.
CASREAGAPLYEQYF,TGTGCCAGCAGGGAAGCGGGAGCCCCTCTTTACGAGCAGTACTTC,TRBD2,TRBV2,TRBJ2-7,.
CASSHTSGQLNEKLFF,TGTGCCAGCAGCCACACTTCGGGACAGCTTAATGAAAAACTGTTTTTT,TRBD1,TRBV4-2,TRBJ1-4,few
CASSLAFLDRGTGELFF,TGCGCCAGCAGCTTGGCTTTTCTGGACAGGGGCACCGGGGAGCTGTTTTTT,TRBD1,TRBV5-1,TRBJ2-2,.
CASSPGSLQQFF,TGTGCCAGCAGCCCAGGGAGTCTGCAGCAGTTCTTC,.,TRBV5-6,TRBJ2-1,.
CASSLNQGRGEQFF,TGCGCCAGCAGCTTAAATCAGGGACGAGGTGAGCAGTTCTTC,.,TRBV5-1,TRBJ2-1,.
CATLGGLMNTEAFF,TGTGCCACCCTTGGGGGACTCATGAACACTGAAGCTTTCTTT,.,TRBV19,TRBJ1-1,few
CASSQGERSSYNEQFF,TGCGCCAGCAGCCAAGGGGAGCGCTCCTCCTACAATGAGCAGTTCTTC,.,TRBV4-1,TRBJ2-1,.